The source of this T cell receptor (beta chain) is a study of technical replicates of blood from several donors. V lost 7 bases, J lost 12 bases, and 15 bases lay in between. Germline V gene sequence: CDR1 SQVTM, CDR2 ANQGSEA. The CDR3 has 10 amino acids. This clone was counted between two and nine times. Some clones are missing from TCRdb's copy, which holds only in-frame ones; the method was immunoSEQ multiplex PCR. In the table there are about 70,000 clones, 85% to 95% of which are singletons. The clonotype originates from a human donor in good health. The sequencing input was T cells isolated from PBMCs. The rearrangement uses TRBV29-1 and TRBJ1-2; TRBD1 might be the D (6 bases). The CDR3 loop is CSAEGGVHTF. CDR3 bases: TGCAGCGCCGAGGGGGGGGTCCACACCTTC.